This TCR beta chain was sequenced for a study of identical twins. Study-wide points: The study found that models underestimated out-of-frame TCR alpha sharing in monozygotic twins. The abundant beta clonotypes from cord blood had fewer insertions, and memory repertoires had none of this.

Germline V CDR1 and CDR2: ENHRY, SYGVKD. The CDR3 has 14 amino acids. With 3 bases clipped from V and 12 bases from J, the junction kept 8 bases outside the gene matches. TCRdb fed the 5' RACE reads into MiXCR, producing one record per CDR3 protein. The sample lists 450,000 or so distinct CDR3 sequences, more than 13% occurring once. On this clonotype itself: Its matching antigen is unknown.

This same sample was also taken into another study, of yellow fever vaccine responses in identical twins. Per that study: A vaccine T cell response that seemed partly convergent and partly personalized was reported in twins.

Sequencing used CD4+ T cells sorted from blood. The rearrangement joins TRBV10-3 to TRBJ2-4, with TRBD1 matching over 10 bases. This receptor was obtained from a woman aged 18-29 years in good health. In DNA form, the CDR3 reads TGTGCCATCAGTGACCCCGACAGGGGGCGCAATCAGTACTTC. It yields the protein CAISDPDRGRNQYF.